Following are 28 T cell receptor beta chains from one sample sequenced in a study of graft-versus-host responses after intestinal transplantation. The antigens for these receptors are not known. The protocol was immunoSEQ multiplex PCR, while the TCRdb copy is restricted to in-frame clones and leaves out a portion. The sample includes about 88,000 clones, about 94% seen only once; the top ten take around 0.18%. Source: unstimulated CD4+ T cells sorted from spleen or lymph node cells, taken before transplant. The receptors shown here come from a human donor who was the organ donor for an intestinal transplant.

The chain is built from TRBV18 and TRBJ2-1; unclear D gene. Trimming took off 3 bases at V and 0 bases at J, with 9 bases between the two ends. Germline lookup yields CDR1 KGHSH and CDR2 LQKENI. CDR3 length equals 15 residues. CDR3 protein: CASSPTTYSYNEQFF. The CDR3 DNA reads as TGTGCCAGCTCACCGACCACGTACTCCTACAATGAGCAGTTCTTC.

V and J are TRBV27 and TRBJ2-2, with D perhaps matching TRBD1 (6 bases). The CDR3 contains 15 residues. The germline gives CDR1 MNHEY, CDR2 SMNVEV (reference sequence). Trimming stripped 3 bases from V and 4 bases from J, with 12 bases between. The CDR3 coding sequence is TGTGCCAGCAGTTTCAGTGCAGGGGTCACCGGGGAGCTGTTTTTT. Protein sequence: CASSFSAGVTGELFF.

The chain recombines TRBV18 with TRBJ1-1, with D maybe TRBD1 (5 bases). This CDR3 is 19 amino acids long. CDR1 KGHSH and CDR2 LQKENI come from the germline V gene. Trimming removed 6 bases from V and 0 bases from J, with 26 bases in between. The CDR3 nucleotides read TGTGCCAGCTCGGCGGGGGTTGGTTCGTTGGGGTCTTTGAACACTGAAGCTTTCTTT. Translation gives CASSAGVGSLGSLNTEAFF.

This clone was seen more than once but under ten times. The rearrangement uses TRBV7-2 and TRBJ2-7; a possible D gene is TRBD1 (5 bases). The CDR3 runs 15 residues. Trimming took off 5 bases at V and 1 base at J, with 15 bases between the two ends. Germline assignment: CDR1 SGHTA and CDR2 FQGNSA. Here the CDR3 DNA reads TGTGCCAGCAGCCGATCTGAAGACAGTTCCTACGAGCAGTACTTC. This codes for CASSRSEDSSYEQYF.

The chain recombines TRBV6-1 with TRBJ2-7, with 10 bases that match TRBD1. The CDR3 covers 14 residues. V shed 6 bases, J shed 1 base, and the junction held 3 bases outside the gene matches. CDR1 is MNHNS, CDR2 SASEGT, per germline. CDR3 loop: CASRKGQGSYEQYF. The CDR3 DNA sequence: TGTGCCAGCAGAAAGGGACAGGGGTCCTACGAGCAGTACTTC.

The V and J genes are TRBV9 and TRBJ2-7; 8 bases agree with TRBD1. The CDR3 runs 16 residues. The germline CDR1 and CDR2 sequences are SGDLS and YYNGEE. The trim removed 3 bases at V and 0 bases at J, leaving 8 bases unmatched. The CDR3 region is CASSALGGQVSYEQYF. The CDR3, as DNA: TGTGCCAGCAGCGCCCTGGGGGGACAGGTCTCCTACGAGCAGTACTTC.

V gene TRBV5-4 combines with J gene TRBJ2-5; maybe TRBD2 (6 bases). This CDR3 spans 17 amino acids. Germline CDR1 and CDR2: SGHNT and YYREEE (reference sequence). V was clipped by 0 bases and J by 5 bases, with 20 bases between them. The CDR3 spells CASSLGALGGSGETQYF. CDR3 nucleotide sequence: TGTGCCAGCAGCTTGGGGGCCCTGGGGGGATCAGGGGAGACCCAGTACTTC.

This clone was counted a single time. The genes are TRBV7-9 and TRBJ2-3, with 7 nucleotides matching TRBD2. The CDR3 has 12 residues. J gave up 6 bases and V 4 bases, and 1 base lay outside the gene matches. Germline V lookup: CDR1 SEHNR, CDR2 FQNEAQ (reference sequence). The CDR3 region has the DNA TGTGCCAGCAGCTCGACTAGCGATACGCAGTATTTT. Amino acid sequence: CASSSTSDTQYF.

The CDR3 bases are TGTGCCAGCACCTATAGCAATCAGCCCCAGCATTTT. Protein sequence: CASTYSNQPQHF. The gene calls are TRBV28 and TRBJ1-5; D gene ambiguous. The V end lost 7 bases, the J end lost 0 bases, and 4 bases lay between the germline ends. Germline CDR1 and CDR2: MDHEN and SYDVKM. The CDR3 totals 12 residues.

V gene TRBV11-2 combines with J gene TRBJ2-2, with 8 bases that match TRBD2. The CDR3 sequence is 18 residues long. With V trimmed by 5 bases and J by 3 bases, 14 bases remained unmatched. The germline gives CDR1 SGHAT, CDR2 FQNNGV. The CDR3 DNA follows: TGTGCCAGCAGCCGACGACCTCGACTAGCGAAGGACACCGGGGAGCTGTTTTTT. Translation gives CASSRRPRLAKDTGELFF. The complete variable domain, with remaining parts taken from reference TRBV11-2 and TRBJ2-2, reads EAGVAQSPRYKIIEKRQSVAFWCNPISGHATLYWYQQILGQGPKLLIQFQNNGVVDDSQLPKDRFSAERLKGVDSTLKIQPAKLEDSAVYLCASSRRPRLAKDTGELFFGEGSRLTVL.

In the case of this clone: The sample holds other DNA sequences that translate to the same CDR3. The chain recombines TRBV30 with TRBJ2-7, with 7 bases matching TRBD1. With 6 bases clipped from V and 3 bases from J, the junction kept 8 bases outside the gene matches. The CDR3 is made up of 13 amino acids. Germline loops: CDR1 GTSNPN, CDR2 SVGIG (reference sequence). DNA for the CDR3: TGTGCCTGCCTCCGGGACAGCAACTACGAGCAGTACTTC. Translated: CACLRDSNYEQYF.

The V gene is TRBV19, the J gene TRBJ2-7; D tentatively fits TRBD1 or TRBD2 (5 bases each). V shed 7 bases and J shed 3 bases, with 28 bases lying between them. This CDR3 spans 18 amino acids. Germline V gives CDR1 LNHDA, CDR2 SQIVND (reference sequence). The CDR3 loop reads CASTPTGGFEPGYYEQYF. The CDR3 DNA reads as TGTGCCAGTACCCCTACCGGCGGGTTCGAACCAGGGTACTACGAGCAGTACTTC.

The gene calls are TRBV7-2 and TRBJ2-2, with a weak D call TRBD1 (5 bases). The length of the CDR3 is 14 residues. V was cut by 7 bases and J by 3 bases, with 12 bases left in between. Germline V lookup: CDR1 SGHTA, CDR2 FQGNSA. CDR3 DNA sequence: TGTGCCAGCACCATTCAGGGTTACACCGGGGAGCTGTTTTTT. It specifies CASTIQGYTGELFF.

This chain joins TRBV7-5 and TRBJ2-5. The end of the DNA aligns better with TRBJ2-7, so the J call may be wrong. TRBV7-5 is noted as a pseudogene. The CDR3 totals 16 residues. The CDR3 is CARSQGIRGPTYEQYF. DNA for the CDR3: TGTGCCAGAAGCCAAGGGATACGGGGGCCGACCTACGAGCAGTACTTC.

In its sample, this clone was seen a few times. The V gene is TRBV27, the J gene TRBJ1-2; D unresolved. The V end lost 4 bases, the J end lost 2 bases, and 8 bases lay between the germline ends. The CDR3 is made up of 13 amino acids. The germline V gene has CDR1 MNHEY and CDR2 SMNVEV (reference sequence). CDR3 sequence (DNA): TGTGCCAGCAGTTGGAACAGAAACTATGGCTACACCTTC. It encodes CASSWNRNYGYTF.

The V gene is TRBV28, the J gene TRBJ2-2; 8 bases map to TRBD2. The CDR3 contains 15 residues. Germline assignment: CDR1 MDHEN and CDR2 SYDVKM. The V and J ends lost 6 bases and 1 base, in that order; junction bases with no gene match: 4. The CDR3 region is CASSPGGENTGELFF. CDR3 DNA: TGTGCCAGCAGCCCCGGGGGGGAGAACACCGGGGAGCTGTTTTTT.

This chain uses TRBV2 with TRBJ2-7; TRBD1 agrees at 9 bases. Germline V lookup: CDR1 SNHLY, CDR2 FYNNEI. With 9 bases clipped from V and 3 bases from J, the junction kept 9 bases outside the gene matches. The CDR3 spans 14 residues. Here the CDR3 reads CASGQGIGLYEQYF. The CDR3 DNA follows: TGTGCCAGTGGACAGGGGATAGGACTCTACGAGCAGTACTTC.

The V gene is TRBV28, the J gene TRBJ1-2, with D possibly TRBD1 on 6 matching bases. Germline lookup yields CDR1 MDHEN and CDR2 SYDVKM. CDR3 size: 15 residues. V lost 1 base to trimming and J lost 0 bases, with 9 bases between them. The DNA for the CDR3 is TGTGCCAGCAGTTTATTAGGACAGTCTAACTATGGCTACACCTTC. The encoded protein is CASSLLGQSNYGYTF.

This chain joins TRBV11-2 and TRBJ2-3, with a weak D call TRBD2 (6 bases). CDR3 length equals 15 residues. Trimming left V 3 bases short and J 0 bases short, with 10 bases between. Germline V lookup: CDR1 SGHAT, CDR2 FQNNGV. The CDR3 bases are TGTGCCAGCAGCTTTCGCGGGGAGAGCACAGATACGCAGTATTTT. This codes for CASSFRGESTDTQYF.

The CDR3 here is CSVAGGSNQPQHF. DNA of the CDR3: TGCAGCGTTGCAGGGGGTAGCAATCAGCCCCAGCATTTT. This chain links TRBV29-1 with TRBJ1-5; TRBD1 matches at 7 bases. The CDR3 totals 13 residues. The V segment lost 4 bases and the J segment 0 bases; nucleotides outside the gene matches: 0. Looked up from germline, CDR1 is SQVTM and CDR2 is ANQGSEA.

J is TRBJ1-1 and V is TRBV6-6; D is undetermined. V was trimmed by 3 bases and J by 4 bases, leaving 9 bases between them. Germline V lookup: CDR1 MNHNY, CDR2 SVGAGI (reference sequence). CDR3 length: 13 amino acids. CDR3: CASSYEGSTEAFF. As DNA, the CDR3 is TGTGCCAGCAGTTATGAGGGTTCCACTGAAGCTTTCTTT.

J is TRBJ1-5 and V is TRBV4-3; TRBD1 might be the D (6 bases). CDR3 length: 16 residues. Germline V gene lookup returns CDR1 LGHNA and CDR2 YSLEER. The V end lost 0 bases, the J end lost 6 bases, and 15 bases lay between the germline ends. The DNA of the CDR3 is TGCGCCAGCAGCCAAGATTCCCCAGGGGTTGGTCAGCCCCAGCATTTT. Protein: CASSQDSPGVGQPQHF.

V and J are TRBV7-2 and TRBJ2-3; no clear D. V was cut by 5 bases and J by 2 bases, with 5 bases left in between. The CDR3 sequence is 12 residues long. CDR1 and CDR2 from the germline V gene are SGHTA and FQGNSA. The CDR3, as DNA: TGTGCCAGCAGCGAGCCCACAGATACGCAGTATTTT. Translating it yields CASSEPTDTQYF.

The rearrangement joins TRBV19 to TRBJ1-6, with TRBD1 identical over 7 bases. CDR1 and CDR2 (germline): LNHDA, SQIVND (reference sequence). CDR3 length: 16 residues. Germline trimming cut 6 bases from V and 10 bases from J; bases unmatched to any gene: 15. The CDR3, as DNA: TGTGCCAGTAGACCCACGCGACAGGGTGCAGGGTCACCCCTCCACTTT. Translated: CASRPTRQGAGSPLHF.

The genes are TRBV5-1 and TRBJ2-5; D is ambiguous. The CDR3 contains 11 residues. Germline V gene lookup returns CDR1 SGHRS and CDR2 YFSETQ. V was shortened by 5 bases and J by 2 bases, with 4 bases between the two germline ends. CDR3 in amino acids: CASRIQETQYF. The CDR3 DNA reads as TGCGCCAGCAGAATTCAAGAGACCCAGTACTTC.

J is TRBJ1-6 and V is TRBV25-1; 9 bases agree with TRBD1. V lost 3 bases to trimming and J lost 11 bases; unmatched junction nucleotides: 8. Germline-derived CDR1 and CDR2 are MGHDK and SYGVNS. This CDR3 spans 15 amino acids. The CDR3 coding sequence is TGTGCCAGCAGTGAGCTACGGGACAGGGCAACACCCCTCCACTTT. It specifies CASSELRDRATPLHF. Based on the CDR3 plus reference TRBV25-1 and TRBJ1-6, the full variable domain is EADIYQTPRYLVIGTGKKITLECSQTMGHDKMYWYQQDPGMELHLIHYSYGVNSTEKGDLSSESTVSRIRTEHFPLTLESARPSHTSQYLCASSELRDRATPLHFGNGTRLTVT.

The CDR3 DNA follows: TGTGCCAGCAGCGTGGTAGGAGCGAACACCGGGGAGCTGTTTTTT. It is translated as CASSVVGANTGELFF. V is TRBV5-4 and J is TRBJ2-2; D is unclear. The CDR3 is 15 residues long. V lost 4 bases to trimming and J lost 0 bases, with 10 bases between them. Germline V lookup: CDR1 SGHNT, CDR2 YYREEE (reference sequence).

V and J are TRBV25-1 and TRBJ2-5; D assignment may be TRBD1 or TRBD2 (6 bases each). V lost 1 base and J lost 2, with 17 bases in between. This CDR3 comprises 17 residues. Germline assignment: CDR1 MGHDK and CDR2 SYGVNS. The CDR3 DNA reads TGTGCCAGCAGTGAATCGCCGGGGGCCCCTCGGCAAGAGACCCAGTACTTC. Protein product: CASSESPGAPRQETQYF.